Presented here are 25 T cell receptor beta chains from one specimen sequenced in a study of T cell responses to AZD1222 COVID-19 vaccine (dated by TCRdb to about 2021). The library relied on the immunoSEQ multiplex PCR assay. As stored in TCRdb, this immuneACCESS dataset retains in-frame rearrangements with V and J assigned. A fraction of the clones does not appear; measured against another copy, unresolved V genes explain less than half of the discrepancy, and the remainder lacks a known reason. The sample includes about 99,000 clones, with around 90% observed a single time. The top ten constitute 12% of the sample. Per the publication, the time point label means: baseline before first vaccination. The material sequenced was peripheral blood, taken on day 0 of AZD1222 vaccination. These receptors originate from an adult in good health.

V gene TRBV4-1 combines with J gene TRBJ2-5; possible D gene TRBD1, 6 bases. V was shortened by 2 bases and J by 1 base, with 11 bases between the two germline ends. Germline V gives CDR1 MGHRA, CDR2 YSYEKL. This CDR3 comprises 15 residues. CDR3 in amino acids: CASSQPTGLQETQYF. The CDR3, as DNA: TGCGCCAGCAGCCAACCCACAGGGCTCCAAGAGACCCAGTACTTC.

This chain links TRBV11-2 with TRBJ2-5; possible D gene TRBD1, 6 bases. Germline V gene sequence: CDR1 SGHAT, CDR2 FQNNGV. Trimming cost V 6 bases and J 5 bases, with 13 bases left between them. The CDR3 is 13 residues long. The CDR3 spells CASRWGHGETQYF. DNA for the CDR3: TGTGCCAGCAGATGGGGGCACGGGGAGACCCAGTACTTC.

The table lists this clone with a count of one. The chain joins TRBV19 to TRBJ2-2; D could derive from TRBD1 or TRBD2 (6 bases each). Trimming shortened V by 5 bases and J by 2 bases, and 18 bases separated the two germline ends. CDR1 and CDR2 from the germline V gene are LNHDA and SQIVND (reference sequence). The CDR3 covers 17 residues. DNA for the CDR3: TGTGCCAGTAGTGTCCGAGGGGGGACAACCAACACCGGGGAGCTGTTTTTT. Its protein product is CASSVRGGTTNTGELFF.

J is TRBJ1-5 and V is TRBV10-1; D unresolved. From germline, CDR1 is WNHNN and CDR2 SYGVQD (reference sequence). The CDR3 is 10 amino acids. V lost 5 bases and J 7 bases, leaving 3 bases between the germline ends. CDR3 bases: TGCGCCAGCAGTCCCCAGCCCCAGCATTTT. It codes for CASSPQPQHF.

The chain has TRBV30 and TRBJ1-5; 7 bases match TRBD1. Germline CDR1 reads GTSNPN; CDR2 reads SVGIG (reference sequence). CDR3 length equals 14 residues. Unmatched junction bases numbered 10, after V lost 2 bases and J lost 9 bases. CDR3 bases: TGTGCCTGGAGTCCGACAGGGCGCAATAGGCCCCAGCATTTT. Its protein is CAWSPTGRNRPQHF.

V gene TRBV5-5 combines with J gene TRBJ2-3; D perhaps matches TRBD1 (5 bases). The CDR3 spans 17 residues. V dropped 6 bases and J dropped 6 bases, with 26 bases sitting between them. Germline V lookup: CDR1 SGHKS, CDR2 YYEKEE (reference sequence). CDR3: CASTFEGVGNFMDTQYF. Written as DNA, the CDR3 is TGTGCCAGCACCTTCGAAGGGGTAGGGAATTTTATGGATACGCAGTATTTT.

This clone has just a few counts. The V call is TRBV9, the J call TRBJ1-1, with TRBD1 matching over 8 bases. The J segment lost 1 base and the V segment lost 3 bases, leaving 5 bases of the junction unmatched. Germline V CDR1 and CDR2: SGDLS, YYNGEE. The CDR3 is 15 amino acids. The CDR3 protein is CASSAGGDWNTEAFF. CDR3 DNA: TGTGCCAGCAGCGCAGGGGGCGACTGGAACACTGAAGCTTTCTTT.

J is TRBJ1-5 and V is TRBV5-3; no firm D call. TRBV5-3 is reported as an ORF; its role is uncertain. V lost 4 bases to trimming and J lost 3 bases, with 14 bases between them. There are 15 residues in the CDR3. The CDR3 loop is CARSQNGPDNQPQHF. CDR3 coding DNA: TGTGCCAGAAGCCAAAATGGGCCTGACAATCAGCCCCAGCATTTT.

This clone was counted once. The gene calls are TRBV4-1 and TRBJ1-2, with D perhaps TRBD1 (5 bases). CDR1 and CDR2 from the germline V gene are MGHRA and YSYEKL. The CDR3 is 15 residues long. With 0 bases removed from V and 4 bases from J, the gap between germline ends came to 12 bases. The CDR3 bases are TGCGCCAGCAGCCAAGATCTCAGGGATCCCTATGGCTACACCTTC. It yields the protein CASSQDLRDPYGYTF.

The chain is built from TRBV6-5 and TRBJ1-5, with TRBD1 matching over 10 bases. Trimming took 6 bases from V and 1 from J; bases not matched to a gene: 3. The germline V gene encodes CDR1 MNHEY and CDR2 SVGAGI. The length of the CDR3 is 15 residues. The CDR3 here is CASREGQGSNQPQHF. The DNA of the CDR3 is TGTGCCAGCAGGGAGGGACAGGGGAGCAATCAGCCCCAGCATTTT.

The rearrangement links TRBV15 to TRBJ1-5; D perhaps matches TRBD1 (5 bases). V gave up 0 bases and J gave up 4 bases, with 10 bases separating them. CDR1 and CDR2 from the germline V gene are LNHNV and YYDKDF (reference sequence). The CDR3 covers 15 residues. CDR3 sequence reads: CATSREGVPNQPQHF. As DNA, the CDR3 is TGTGCCACCAGCAGAGAGGGGGTTCCGAATCAGCCCCAGCATTTT.

The V gene is TRBV20-1, the J gene TRBJ1-5; D may be TRBD1 (5 bases). The V end was cut by 5 bases, the J end by 9 bases, with 11 bases between. The germline V gene encodes CDR1 DFQATT and CDR2 SNEGSKA (reference sequence). The CDR3 extends over 11 amino acids. The chain's CDR3 is CSAQQGGPQHF. The CDR3 DNA follows: TGCAGTGCTCAGCAGGGAGGGCCCCAGCATTTT.

V is TRBV5-8 and J is TRBJ1-6; unclear D gene. The V end lost 2 bases, the J end lost 3 bases, and 3 bases lay between the germline ends. Germline V gene lookup returns CDR1 SGHTS and CDR2 YDEGEE. This CDR3 comprises 13 residues. The CDR3 sequence is CASSFYYNSPLHF. CDR3 nucleotide sequence: TGTGCCAGCAGCTTTTACTATAATTCACCCCTCCACTTT.

CDR3 region: CASSRDRERTQYF. The CDR3 DNA reads TGTGCCAGCAGCCGGGACAGGGAGCGGACCCAGTACTTC. The V call is TRBV6-5, the J call TRBJ2-5; 9 nucleotides match TRBD1. Germline V CDR1 and CDR2: MNHEY, SVGAGI. CDR3 length: 13 residues. Trimming cost V 6 bases and J 7 bases; bases outside gene matches: 6.

J is TRBJ2-5 and V is TRBV10-2, with D perhaps assigned TRBD1 or TRBD2 (6 bases each). CDR3 length: 13 residues. The V gene lost 6 bases and the J gene lost 5 bases, with 13 bases spanning the gap. CDR1 WSHSY and CDR2 SAAADI come from the germline V gene. For the CDR3, the DNA is TGCGCCAGCAGGCGTCGGAGGGGGGAGACCCAGTACTTC. It yields the protein CASRRRRGETQYF.

DNA for the CDR3: TGCGCCAGCAGCTTGAAGGGGCCTGAGACCCAGTACTTC. Its protein product is CASSLKGPETQYF. J is TRBJ2-5 and V is TRBV5-1, with D tentatively TRBD1 (5 bases). The V end lost 1 base, the J end lost 5 bases, and 9 bases lay between the germline ends. The CDR3 is 13 residues long. Germline V gene data show CDR1 as SGHRS and CDR2 as YFSETQ. Combining the CDR3 with reference TRBV5-1 and TRBJ2-5 gives the whole variable domain KAGVTQTPRYLIKTRGQQVTLSCSPISGHRSVSWYQQTPGQGLQFLFEYFSETQRNKGNFPGRFSGRQFSNSRSEMNVSTLELGDSALYLCASSLKGPETQYFGPGTRLLVL.

This rearrangement joins TRBV19 to TRBJ1-2; D is perhaps TRBD1 (5 bases). Trimming left V 5 bases short and J 5 bases short, with 9 bases between. CDR1 and CDR2 (germline): LNHDA, SQIVND (reference sequence). This CDR3 is built from 12 residues. CDR3 in DNA: TGTGCCAGTAGTGGCCAGGGATATGGCTACACCTTC. Encoded protein: CASSGQGYGYTF.

This sequence joins TRBV7-2 and TRBJ2-1; D unclear. The CDR3 contains 16 residues. V gave up 1 base and J gave up 9 bases, with 19 bases separating them. CDR1 SGHTA and CDR2 FQGNSA come from the germline V gene. CDR3 DNA: TGTGCCAGCAGCTTAGGGATCAGCGCGGTCTATAGTGAGCAGTTCTTC. It encodes CASSLGISAVYSEQFF. Together with reference TRBV7-2 and TRBJ2-1, the CDR3 gives the full variable domain: GAGVSQSPSNKVTEKGKDVELRCDPISGHTALYWYRQSLGQGLEFLIYFQGNSAPDKSGLPSDRFSAERTGGSVSTLTIQRTQQEDSAVYLCASSLGISAVYSEQFFGPGTRLTVL.

The chain recombines TRBV5-1 with TRBJ2-5, with TRBD2 identical over 7 bases. J lost 1 base, V lost 0 bases, and 3 bases had no gene match. The germline V gene encodes CDR1 SGHRS and CDR2 YFSETQ. This CDR3 has 15 residues. The CDR3 DNA reads as TGCGCCAGCAGCTTGGTGGCTAGCGGCCAAGAGACCCAGTACTTC. Amino acids: CASSLVASGQETQYF.

The chain has TRBV28 and TRBJ2-1, with a tentative D call TRBD1 (6 bases). The germline V gene has CDR1 MDHEN and CDR2 SYDVKM. Trimming left V 5 bases short and J 4 bases short, with 18 bases between. CDR3 length: 16 residues. The CDR3 loop reads CASSRQEARGYNEQFF. Written as DNA, the CDR3 is TGTGCCAGCAGTCGACAGGAAGCCAGGGGATACAATGAGCAGTTCTTC. The whole variable domain, remainder taken from reference TRBV28 and TRBJ2-1, is DVKVTQSSRYLVKRTGEKVFLECVQDMDHENMFWYRQDPGLGLRLIYFSYDVKMKEKGDIPEGYSVSREKKERFSLILESASTNQTSMYLCASSRQEARGYNEQFFGPGTRLTVL.

The V gene is TRBV24-1, the J gene TRBJ1-1, with 7 nucleotides matching TRBD1. The junction had 8 bases not matched to a gene; V was cut back by 6 bases and J by 5 bases. The CDR3 contains 14 residues. Germline loops: CDR1 KGHDR, CDR2 SFDVKD. CDR3 in DNA: TGTGCCACCAGTCAGACAGGGCTTGAGACTGAAGCTTTCTTT. It specifies CATSQTGLETEAFF.

The chain combines TRBV27 with TRBJ2-1, with 7 bases identical to TRBD1. The CDR3 covers 17 residues. Germline assignment: CDR1 MNHEY and CDR2 SMNVEV (reference sequence). V was clipped by 6 bases and J by 4 bases; unmatched bases: 15. CDR3 in amino acids: CASSTALTGVSYNEQFF. CDR3 in DNA: TGTGCCAGCAGCACCGCCCTAACAGGGGTCTCATACAATGAGCAGTTCTTC.

This chain uses TRBV28 with TRBJ1-2; D perhaps matches TRBD1 (6 bases). Trimming stripped 3 bases from V and 4 bases from J, with 12 bases between. This CDR3 contains 14 residues. Germline V lookup: CDR1 MDHEN, CDR2 SYDVKM. In nucleotides, the CDR3 is TGTGCCAGCAGTTTCATACAGGGTTCCTATGGCTACACCTTC. Its protein product is CASSFIQGSYGYTF.

The chain has TRBV6-5 and TRBJ2-3; 7 positions match TRBD1. The length of the CDR3 is 15 residues. CDR1 is MNHEY and CDR2 is SVGAGI in the germline V gene. V trimming: 7 bases; J trimming: 0 bases; junction bases outside the gene matches: 7. The CDR3 DNA reads TGTGCCAGCACCCAGGGACAGACTAGCACAGATACGCAGTATTTT. Encoded protein: CASTQGQTSTDTQYF.

The chain employs TRBV6-2 or TRBV6-3 and TRBJ1-2, with D perhaps matching TRBD1 (5 bases). CDR1 is MNHEY and CDR2 is SVGEGT in the germline V gene. Between the trimmed V and J ends, which lost 5 bases and 7 bases, there was a span of 11 bases. The CDR3 consists of 12 residues. The CDR3 DNA reads as TGTGCCAGCAGTCCCGGTGGGGGTGGCTACACCTTC. Protein: CASSPGGGGYTF.